One and the same sample provided the 27 T cell receptor beta chains below, sequenced in a study of identical twins. TCRdb independently ran MiXCR on the 5' RACE reads; one entry per CDR3 protein. Of 200,000 to 250,000 distinct CDR3 sequences in the sample, about 7.3% were seen once. In addition, the sample was reused for a study of yellow fever vaccine responses in identical twins.

Sequencing was done on a sample of memory (CD45RO+) T cells sorted from blood. All receptors derive from a woman under 30 in good health.

V usage is TRBV28 and J usage is TRBJ2-2; possibly TRBD2 for D (5 bases). There are 12 residues in the CDR3. Trimming stripped 6 bases from V and 8 bases from J, with 10 bases between. Germline V lookup: CDR1 MDHEN, CDR2 SYDVKM. CDR3 sequence reads: CASSSGKGELFF. The CDR3, as DNA: TGTGCCAGCAGCTCCGGGAAAGGGGAGCTGTTTTTT.

This clonotype was picked up many times. The chain has TRBV20-1 and TRBJ2-4; TRBD1 matches 11 bases. V lost 5 bases to trimming and J lost 5 bases; unmatched junction nucleotides: 5. Germline loops: CDR1 DFQATT, CDR2 SNEGSKA (reference sequence). This CDR3 comprises 14 residues. CDR3 sequence reads: CSALGQGVQNIQYF. The CDR3 region has the DNA TGCAGTGCTTTGGGACAGGGGGTGCAAAACATTCAGTACTTC.

This clonotype was counted many times. The chain links TRBV24-1 to TRBJ2-1; D is unresolved. There are 11 residues in the CDR3. Trimming stripped 7 bases from V and 4 bases from J, with 4 bases between. Germline V CDR1 and CDR2: KGHDR, SFDVKD. Here the CDR3 DNA reads TGTGCCACCAGCTCGTACAATGAGCAGTTCTTC. Protein product: CATSSYNEQFF.

Comment on this clonotype: No DNA is shown, since the ends of the CDR3 on it are uncertain; the CDR3 is the one TCRdb lists. This chain links TRBV21-1 with TRBJ2-2; the DNA was not used to check the table's D call, TRBD1. TRBV21-1 is reported as a pseudogene. From its first to its last residue, the CDR3 has 16 amino acids. CDR3 region: CANETVEQGPPGSCFF.

This clonotype came up a few times. The rearrangement joins TRBV20-1 to TRBJ1-1; no definite D call. This CDR3 has 12 residues. Trimming left V 3 bases short and J 4 bases short, with 9 bases between. Germline V CDR1 and CDR2: DFQATT, SNEGSKA (reference sequence). The CDR3 spells CSASSGVTEAFF. Here the CDR3 DNA reads TGCAGTGCTAGTTCGGGCGTCACTGAAGCTTTCTTT.

The J gene is TRBJ2-7, the V gene TRBV6-2 or TRBV6-3, with 7 bases that match TRBD1. The germline V gene has CDR1 MNHEY and CDR2 SVGEGT. The CDR3 runs 15 residues. V trimming: 6 bases; J trimming: 4 bases; junction bases outside the gene matches: 12. CDR3 bases: TGTGCCAGCAGCTACGGACAGGTCGGGGCGTACGAGCAGTACTTC. Its translation: CASSYGQVGAYEQYF.

A few counts support this clonotype. The chain is built from TRBV15 and TRBJ2-5; 13 bases are a match to TRBD2. CDR3 size: 16 residues. J was trimmed by 5 bases and V by 3 bases; bases with no gene match: 6. The germline gives CDR1 LNHNV, CDR2 YYDKDF (reference sequence). The CDR3 nucleotides read TGTGCCACCAGCAGTTGGACTAGCGGGAGATGGGAGACCCAGTACTTC. Its translation is CATSSWTSGRWETQYF.

In this sample, this clonotype turned up a few times. CDR3 region: CASSPPRGSSYNEQFF. The CDR3 nucleotides read TGTGCCAGCAGCCCCCCCCGGGGGAGCTCCTACAATGAGCAGTTCTTC. The chain has TRBV11-2 and TRBJ2-1; tentative D call: TRBD2 (6 bases). V was pared by 5 bases and J by 0 bases, with 14 bases between. The CDR3 consists of 16 residues. The germline V gene has CDR1 SGHAT and CDR2 FQNNGV.

This clonotype was counted ten times or more. The V call is TRBV12-3 or TRBV12-4, the J call TRBJ2-7; D is tentatively TRBD1 or TRBD2 (5 bases each). This CDR3 spans 14 amino acids. V dropped 0 bases and J dropped 2 bases, with 8 bases sitting between them. The CDR3 bases are TGTGCCAGCAGTTTAGCTGAGGGGACCTACGAGCAGTACTTC. This sequence encodes CASSLAEGTYEQYF.

This clonotype has at least ten counts. The rearrangement uses TRBV12-3 or TRBV12-4 and TRBJ1-4; weak D call: TRBD1 (6 bases). The CDR3 is made up of 16 amino acids. V gave up 6 bases and J gave up 0 bases, with 14 bases separating them. The CDR3 loop reads CASRPDRIPTNEKLFF. The CDR3 region has the DNA TGTGCCAGCAGGCCTGACAGGATCCCAACTAATGAAAAACTGTTTTTT.

There are many counts of this clonotype. The V call is TRBV6-5, the J call TRBJ1-2; D gene uncertain. Trimming took off 0 bases at V and 7 bases at J, with 9 bases between the two ends. The CDR3 has 13 residues. Germline V CDR1 and CDR2: MNHEY, SVGAGI. This chain's CDR3 is CASSYSGSAGYTF. CDR3 DNA sequence: TGTGCCAGCAGTTACTCAGGCAGCGCTGGCTACACCTTC.

The rearrangement uses TRBV20-1 and TRBJ2-5; a possible D gene is TRBD2 (5 bases). V lost 5 bases and J lost 5, with 15 bases in between. From germline, CDR1 is DFQATT and CDR2 SNEGSKA (reference sequence). CDR3 length: 13 amino acids. Written as DNA, the CDR3 is TGCAGTGCTGCACCCGGGGTCCATGAGACCCAGTACTTC. Amino acid sequence: CSAAPGVHETQYF.

CDR3 nucleotides: TGCAGTGCTAGCAAGGGCCGGGGGGACGTTGAGACCCAGTACTTC. Residues: CSASKGRGDVETQYF. The chain has TRBV20-1 and TRBJ2-5; 7 nucleotides match TRBD2. This CDR3 region has 15 residues. J was trimmed by 5 bases and V by 3 bases; bases with no gene match: 12. Germline-derived CDR1 and CDR2 are DFQATT and SNEGSKA (reference sequence).

This clonotype was seen a handful of times. The chain recombines TRBV15 with TRBJ2-1; D perhaps matches TRBD1 (6 bases). Germline assignment: CDR1 LNHNV and CDR2 YYDKDF (reference sequence). V lost 8 bases and J lost 8, with 22 bases in between. This CDR3 has 15 amino acids. The CDR3 DNA follows: TGTGCCACCCAGCGAGAGATCGGGACAATCGATGAGCAGTTCTTC. Encoded protein: CATQREIGTIDEQFF.

This clonotype was detected many times. The chain is built from TRBV15 and TRBJ1-1; no firm D call. The V end was cut by 1 base, the J end by 7 bases, with 10 bases between. The CDR3 is 13 residues long. From germline, CDR1 is LNHNV and CDR2 YYDKDF (reference sequence). The CDR3 here is CATSRGDGIEAFF. The CDR3 coding sequence is TGTGCCACCAGCAGAGGAGACGGAATTGAAGCTTTCTTT.

Ten or more counts support this clonotype. DNA of the CDR3: TGTGCCAGCAGCCAAGAAGGGGCCTATGGCTACACCTTC. Translation: CASSQEGAYGYTF. The chain uses TRBV3-1 and TRBJ1-2, with TRBD1 as a possible D gene (5 bases). V dropped 0 bases and J dropped 4 bases, with 6 bases sitting between them. The CDR3 contains 13 residues. Germline lookup yields CDR1 LGHDT and CDR2 YNNKEL (reference sequence).

In its sample, this clonotype was seen a few times. The chain couples TRBV20-1 to TRBJ2-3; 9 positions agree with TRBD2. Germline V gene sequence: CDR1 DFQATT, CDR2 SNEGSKA (reference sequence). This CDR3 contains 16 residues. The V and J ends lost 5 bases and 3 bases, in that order; junction bases with no gene match: 12. This CDR3 reads CSADLPWRGGTDTQYF. The CDR3 nucleotides read TGCAGTGCTGACCTTCCCTGGCGGGGGGGAACAGATACGCAGTATTTT.

This clonotype has a count of ten or more. The V and J genes are TRBV5-1 and TRBJ1-2, with a possible D match to TRBD1 (5 bases). The CDR3 is 13 amino acids. CDR1 is SGHRS, CDR2 YFSETQ, per germline. V was shortened by 4 bases and J by 0 bases, with 7 bases between the two germline ends. CDR3 loop: CASSKDTNYGYTF. In DNA form, the CDR3 reads TGCGCCAGCAGCAAGGACACTAACTATGGCTACACCTTC.

Ten or more counts support this clonotype. The chain combines TRBV4-1 with TRBJ2-5, with 7 bases lining up with TRBD2. The CDR3 spans 17 residues. The ends lost 2 bases at V and 4 bases at J; junction bases unmatched: 13. CDR1 and CDR2 (germline): MGHRA, YSYEKL. The CDR3 is CASSQFSGLGVGETQYF. The CDR3 nucleotides are TGCGCCAGCAGCCAATTTTCCGGACTAGGTGTAGGAGAGACCCAGTACTTC.

This clonotype was counted many times. V gene TRBV5-1 combines with J gene TRBJ2-1; unclear D gene. CDR1 and CDR2 (germline): SGHRS, YFSETQ. Trimming removed 4 bases from V and 4 bases from J, with 9 bases in between. The CDR3 spans 13 residues. CDR3 protein: CASSKDGYNEQFF. CDR3 DNA sequence: TGCGCCAGCAGCAAGGACGGGTACAATGAGCAGTTCTTC.

The chain joins TRBV15 to TRBJ1-4; 7 positions agree with TRBD1. The CDR3 loop spans 15 amino acids. J was trimmed by 7 bases and V by 4 bases; bases with no gene match: 9. Germline V gene sequence: CDR1 LNHNV, CDR2 YYDKDF (reference sequence). The CDR3 nucleotides are TGTGCCACCAGCACAACGACAGGGTTGGTTGAAAAACTGTTTTTT. This sequence encodes CATSTTTGLVEKLFF. Combining the CDR3 with reference TRBV15 and TRBJ1-4 gives the whole variable domain DAMVIQNPRYQVTQFGKPVTLSCSQTLNHNVMYWYQQKSSQAPKLLFHYYDKDFNNEADTPDNFQSRRPNTSFCFLDIRSPGLGDTAMYLCATSTTTGLVEKLFFGSGTQLSVL.

This chain connects TRBV4-1 to TRBJ2-1, with 10 positions matching TRBD2. Trimming at V came to 0 bases and at J to 2 bases, leaving 1 base not matched to a gene. Germline CDR1 and CDR2: MGHRA and YSYEKL. The CDR3 is made up of 16 amino acids. This CDR3 is CASSQDTSGAYNEQFF. As DNA, the CDR3 is TGCGCCAGCAGCCAAGACACTAGCGGGGCCTACAATGAGCAGTTCTTC.

V usage is TRBV3-1 and J usage is TRBJ2-3; D is unresolved. Germline loops: CDR1 LGHDT, CDR2 YNNKEL (reference sequence). The CDR3 spans 13 residues. The ends were cut back, 1 base at V and 8 bases at J, with 10 bases in the middle. CDR3 nucleotides: TGTGCCAGCAGCCAAGGTATCAGCGCTACGCAGTATTTT. Translating it yields CASSQGISATQYF.

Ten or more counts support this clonotype. The J gene is TRBJ1-5, the V gene TRBV7-6; the match to TRBD1 covers 8 bases. The CDR3 extends over 16 amino acids. After removal of 1 base from V and 3 bases from J, the junction contained 5 bases not matched to a gene. CDR1 and CDR2 (germline): SGHVS, FNYEAQ. CDR3 sequence (DNA): TGTGCCAGCAGCTTAGGGGCACAGGGGGACAATCAGCCCCAGCATTTT. Its translation: CASSLGAQGDNQPQHF.

This clonotype was counted between two and nine times. The V call is TRBV9, the J call TRBJ2-5; 8 nucleotides line up with TRBD1. This CDR3 has 20 amino acids. The V and J ends lost 3 bases and 6 bases, in that order; junction bases with no gene match: 25. Looked up from germline, CDR1 is SGDLS and CDR2 is YYNGEE. CDR3 nucleotide sequence: TGTGCCAGCAGCGCGGTGGACAGGGAGTATAGACGGCAGCTTAGCCAGACCCAGTACTTC. This codes for CASSAVDREYRRQLSQTQYF.

The chain links TRBV7-8 to TRBJ2-7; a possible D gene is TRBD1 (5 bases). This CDR3 has 16 residues. Germline V gives CDR1 SGHVS, CDR2 FQNEAQ. Trimming took 1 base from V and 3 from J, leaving 16 bases between them. The CDR3 bases are TGTGCCAGCAGCTTAGGCAGTCCAGGGCTGGGCTACGAGCAGTACTTC. Residues: CASSLGSPGLGYEQYF.

The chain links TRBV5-1 to TRBJ2-3; TRBD2 agrees at 10 bases. CDR1 is SGHRS and CDR2 is YFSETQ in the germline V gene. The CDR3 length is 16 residues. V lost 0 bases and J lost 6; bases outside the gene matches: 7. DNA for the CDR3: TGCGCCAGCAGCTTGGTGGTAGCGGGAGGTAGTGATACGCAGTATTTT. Translating gives CASSLVVAGGSDTQYF. Combining the CDR3 with reference TRBV5-1 and TRBJ2-3 gives the whole variable domain KAGVTQTPRYLIKTRGQQVTLSCSPISGHRSVSWYQQTPGQGLQFLFEYFSETQRNKGNFPGRFSGRQFSNSRSEMNVSTLELGDSALYLCASSLVVAGGSDTQYFGPGTRLTVL.